These 2 T cell receptor beta chains were all obtained from the same sample, sequenced in a study of tumor-infiltrating lymphocytes in primary liver carcinoma. With a constant-region primer, TCR beta cDNA was made from 450 to 650 ng of total RNA. A slightly modified ARM-PCR protocol with three nested multiplex PCR rounds produced these TCR beta libraries. TRBV1-TRBV30 forward primers and a C-beta reverse primer were used in the first two PCR rounds, which each ran for 9 to 10 cycles. TCRdb reanalysed the multiplex PCR reads using MiXCR and keeps one entry per CDR3 protein. Altogether fewer than 350,000 distinct CDR3 sequences are present, 55% to 65% being singletons, with the ten largest covering approximately 9.4%. Unsorted whole blood supplied the blood RNA, and germline DNA was isolated too. The sample taken for sequencing was peripheral blood. The receptor source for this set is a man aged 40-49 years with primary liver carcinoma and hepatitis B virus infection.

As to this clonotype: A much more abundant neighbour one base away suggests this may be a read error. The rearrangement uses TRBV6-6 and TRBJ2-2; tentative D call: TRBD2 (6 bases). Germline lookup yields CDR1 MNHNY and CDR2 SVGAGI (reference sequence). CDR3 size: 18 residues. The DNA of the CDR3 is TGTGCCAGGAGTTCCATTCCCCCGGAGGGGCCGGCGGCCGGGGAGCTGTTTTTT. Translating gives CARSSIPPEGPAAGELFF.

J is TRBJ2-1 and V is TRBV2; the D gene is possibly TRBD2 (7 bases). Germline CDR1 is SNHLY and CDR2 is FYNNEI. The CDR3 runs to 15 residues. V was cut by 7 bases and J by 3 bases, with 16 bases left in between. This CDR3 is CASKGGTWDYNEQFF. Written as DNA, the CDR3 is TGTGCCAGCAAGGGGGGGACATGGGACTACAATGAGCAGTTCTTC.